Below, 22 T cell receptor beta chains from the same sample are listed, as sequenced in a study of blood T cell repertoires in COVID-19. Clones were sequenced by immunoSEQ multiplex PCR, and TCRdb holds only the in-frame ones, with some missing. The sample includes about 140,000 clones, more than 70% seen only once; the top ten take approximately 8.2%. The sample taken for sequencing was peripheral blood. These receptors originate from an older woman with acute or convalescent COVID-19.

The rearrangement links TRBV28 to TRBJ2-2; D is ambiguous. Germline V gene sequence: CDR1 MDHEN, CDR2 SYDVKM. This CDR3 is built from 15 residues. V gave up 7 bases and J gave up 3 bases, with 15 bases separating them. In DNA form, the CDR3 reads TGTGCCAGCAAGCCCCTTGGGCGCTACACCGGGGAGCTGTTTTTT. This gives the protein CASKPLGRYTGELFF.

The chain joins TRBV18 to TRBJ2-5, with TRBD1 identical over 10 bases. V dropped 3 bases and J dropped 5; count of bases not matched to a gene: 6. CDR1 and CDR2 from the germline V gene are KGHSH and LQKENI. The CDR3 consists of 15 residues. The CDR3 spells CASSPGTGAQETQYF. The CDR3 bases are TGTGCCAGCTCACCTGGGACAGGGGCCCAGGAGACCCAGTACTTC.

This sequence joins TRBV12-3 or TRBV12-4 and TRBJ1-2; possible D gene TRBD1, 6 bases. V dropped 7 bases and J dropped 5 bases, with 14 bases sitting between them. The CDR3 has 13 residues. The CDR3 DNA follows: TGTGCCAGCACCTTAACCGGGACATATGGCTACACCTTC. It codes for CASTLTGTYGYTF.

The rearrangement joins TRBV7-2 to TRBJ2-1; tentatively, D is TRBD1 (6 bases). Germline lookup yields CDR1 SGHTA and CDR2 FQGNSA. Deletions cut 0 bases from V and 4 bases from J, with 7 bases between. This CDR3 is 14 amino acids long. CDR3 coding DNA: TGTGCCAGCAGCTTAGCGGGGGCATACAATGAGCAGTTCTTC. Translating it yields CASSLAGAYNEQFF.

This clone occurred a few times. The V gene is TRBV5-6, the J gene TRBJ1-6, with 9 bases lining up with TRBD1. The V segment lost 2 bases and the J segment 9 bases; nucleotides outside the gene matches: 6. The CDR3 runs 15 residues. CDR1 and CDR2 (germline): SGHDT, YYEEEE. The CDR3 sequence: CASSLTGGSGSPLHF. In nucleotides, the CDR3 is TGTGCCAGCAGCTTAACAGGGGGCTCGGGTTCACCCCTCCACTTT.

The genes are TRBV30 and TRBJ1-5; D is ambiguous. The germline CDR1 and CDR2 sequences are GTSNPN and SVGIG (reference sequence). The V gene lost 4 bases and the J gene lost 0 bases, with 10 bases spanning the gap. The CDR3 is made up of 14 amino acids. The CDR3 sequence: CAWTADNSNQPQHF. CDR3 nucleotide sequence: TGTGCCTGGACGGCTGACAATAGCAATCAGCCCCAGCATTTT.

CDR3 amino acids: CASSLNRGLQGLGTEAFF. The CDR3 coding sequence is TGTGCCAGCAGCTTGAATAGGGGCCTACAGGGGCTGGGCACTGAAGCTTTCTTT. V usage is TRBV11-3 and J usage is TRBJ1-1; TRBD1 matches at 7 bases. The germline V gene encodes CDR1 SGHNT and CDR2 YENEEA. The CDR3 sequence is 18 residues long. Trimming took 3 bases from V and 4 from J; bases not matched to a gene: 17.

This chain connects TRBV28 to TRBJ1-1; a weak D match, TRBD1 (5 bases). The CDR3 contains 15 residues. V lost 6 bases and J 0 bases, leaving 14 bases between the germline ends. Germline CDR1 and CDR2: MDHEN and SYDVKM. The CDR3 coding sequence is TGTGCCAGCAGGGTGGCAGGGAAAATGAACACTGAAGCTTTCTTT. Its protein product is CASRVAGKMNTEAFF.

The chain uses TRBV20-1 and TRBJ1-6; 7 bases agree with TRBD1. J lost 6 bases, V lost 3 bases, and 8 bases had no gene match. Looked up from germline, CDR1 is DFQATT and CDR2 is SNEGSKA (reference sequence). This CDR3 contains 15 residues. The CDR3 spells CSASSQTGSNSPLHF. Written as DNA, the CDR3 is TGCAGTGCTAGTTCCCAGACAGGGTCTAATTCACCCCTCCACTTT.

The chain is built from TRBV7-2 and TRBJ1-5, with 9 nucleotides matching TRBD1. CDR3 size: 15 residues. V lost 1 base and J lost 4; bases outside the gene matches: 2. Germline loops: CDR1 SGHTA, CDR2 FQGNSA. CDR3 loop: CASSLVGTGNQPQHF. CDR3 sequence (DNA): TGTGCCAGCAGCTTAGTAGGGACAGGGAATCAGCCCCAGCATTTT.

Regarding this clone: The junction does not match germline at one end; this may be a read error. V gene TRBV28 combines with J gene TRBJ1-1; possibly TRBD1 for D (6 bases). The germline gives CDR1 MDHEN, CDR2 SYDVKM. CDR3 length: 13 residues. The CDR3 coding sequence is TGTGCCAGCAGTGTGGGTCGGGATTGGGGGCCTTACTTT. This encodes CASSVGRDWGPYF.

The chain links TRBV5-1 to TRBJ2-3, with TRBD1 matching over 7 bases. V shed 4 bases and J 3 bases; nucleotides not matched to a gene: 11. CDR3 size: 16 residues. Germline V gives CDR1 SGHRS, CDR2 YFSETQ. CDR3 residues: CASSMTPGQLTDTQYF. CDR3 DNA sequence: TGCGCCAGCAGCATGACCCCGGGACAGCTTACAGATACGCAGTATTTT.

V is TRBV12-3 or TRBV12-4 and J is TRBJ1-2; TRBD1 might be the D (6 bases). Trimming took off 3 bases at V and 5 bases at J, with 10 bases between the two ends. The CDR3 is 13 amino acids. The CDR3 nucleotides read TGTGCCAGCAGTTTTGACAGGCAATATGGCTACACCTTC. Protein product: CASSFDRQYGYTF.

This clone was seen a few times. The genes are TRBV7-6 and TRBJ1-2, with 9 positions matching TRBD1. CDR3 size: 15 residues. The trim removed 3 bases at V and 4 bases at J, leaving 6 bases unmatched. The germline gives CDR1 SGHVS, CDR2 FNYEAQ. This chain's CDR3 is CASSFGQGYGYGYTF. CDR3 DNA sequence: TGTGCCAGCAGCTTCGGACAGGGGTATGGCTATGGCTACACCTTC.

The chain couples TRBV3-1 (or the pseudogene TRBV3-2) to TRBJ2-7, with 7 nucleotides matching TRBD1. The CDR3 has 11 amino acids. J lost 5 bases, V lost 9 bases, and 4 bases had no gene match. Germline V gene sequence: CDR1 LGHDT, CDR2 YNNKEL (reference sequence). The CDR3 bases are TGTGCCAGTCGAGGGGGCCACGAGCAGTACTTC. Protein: CASRGGHEQYF.

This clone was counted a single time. Here the CDR3 reads CASSRRAEAFF. The DNA for the CDR3 is TGTGCCAGCAGCCGGAGGGCTGAAGCTTTCTTT. V gene TRBV6-2 or TRBV6-3 combines with J gene TRBJ1-1; D remains ambiguous. The CDR3 is 11 residues long. V was shortened by 6 bases and J by 6 bases, with 8 bases between the two germline ends. Germline assignment: CDR1 MNHEY and CDR2 SVGEGT.

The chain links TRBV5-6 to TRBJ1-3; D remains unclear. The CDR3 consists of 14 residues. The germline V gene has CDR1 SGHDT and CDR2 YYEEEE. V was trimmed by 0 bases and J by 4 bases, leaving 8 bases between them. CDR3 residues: CASSLDAVGNTIYF. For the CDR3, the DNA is TGTGCCAGCAGCTTGGATGCGGTCGGAAACACCATATATTTT.

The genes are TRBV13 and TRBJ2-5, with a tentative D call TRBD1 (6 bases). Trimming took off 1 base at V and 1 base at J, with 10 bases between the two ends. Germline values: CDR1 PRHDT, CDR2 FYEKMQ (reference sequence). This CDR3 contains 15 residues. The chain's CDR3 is CASSLAQGRQETQYF. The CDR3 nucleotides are TGTGCCAGCAGCTTAGCACAGGGCCGCCAAGAGACCCAGTACTTC.

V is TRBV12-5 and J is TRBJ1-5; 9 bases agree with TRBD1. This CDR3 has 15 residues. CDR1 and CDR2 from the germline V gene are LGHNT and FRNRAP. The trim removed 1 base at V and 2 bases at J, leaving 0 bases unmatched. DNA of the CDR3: TGTGCTAGTGGTTTGGGGACAGGGGGCAATCAGCCCCAGCATTTT. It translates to CASGLGTGGNQPQHF.

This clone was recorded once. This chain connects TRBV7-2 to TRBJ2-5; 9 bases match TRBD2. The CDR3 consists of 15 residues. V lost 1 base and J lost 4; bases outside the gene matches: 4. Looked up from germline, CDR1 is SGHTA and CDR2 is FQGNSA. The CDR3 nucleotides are TGTGCCAGCAGCTTAGGGAGCGGGGGGCCAGAGACCCAGTACTTC. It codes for CASSLGSGGPETQYF. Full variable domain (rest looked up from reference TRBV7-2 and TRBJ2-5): GAGVSQSPSNKVTEKGKDVELRCDPISGHTALYWYRQSLGQGLEFLIYFQGNSAPDKSGLPSDRFSAERTGGSVSTLTIQRTQQEDSAVYLCASSLGSGGPETQYFGPGTRLLVL.

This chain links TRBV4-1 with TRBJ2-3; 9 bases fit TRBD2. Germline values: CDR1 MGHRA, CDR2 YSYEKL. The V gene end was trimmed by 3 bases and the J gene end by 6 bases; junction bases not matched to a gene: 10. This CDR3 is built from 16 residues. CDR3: CASSHKGTSSKDTQYF. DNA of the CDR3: TGCGCCAGCAGCCACAAGGGGACTAGCAGTAAGGATACGCAGTATTTT.

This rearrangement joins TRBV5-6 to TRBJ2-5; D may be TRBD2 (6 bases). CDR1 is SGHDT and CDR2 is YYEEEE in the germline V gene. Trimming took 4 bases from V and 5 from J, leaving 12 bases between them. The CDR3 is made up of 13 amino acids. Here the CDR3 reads CASSPGLGETQYF. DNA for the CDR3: TGTGCCAGCAGCCCGGGACTGGGGGAGACCCAGTACTTC.